This T cell receptor beta chain appears in the sequencing data of a study of T-cell memory formation after mild COVID-19. At the level of the study: TCR clusters were mostly donor specific. Study observations and caveats: Pre-infection memory held some responding clones, suggesting pre-existing cross-reactive T cells responded.

TCR alpha and TCR beta cDNA libraries with sample barcodes and UMIs came from 5'RACE using constant-segment primers. A single record per CDR3 protein comes from TCRdb applying MiXCR to the 5' RACE reads. The sample contains fewer than 95,000 distinct CDR3 sequences, about an eighth of which appear only once. The germline V and J ends were trimmed by 3 bases and 0 bases, with 14 bases remaining between them. Germline CDR1 and CDR2: MNHEY and SMNVEV (reference sequence). The CDR3 is made up of 16 amino acids. Notes on this clonotype: Its target is not known.

V and J are TRBV27 and TRBJ1-2; no reliable D call. The material sequenced was PBMCs or a T cell subset sorted from them (not recorded which). The source is an adult woman who had mild COVID-19 (a few samples of this study predate the infection). Cell type and time point are not known. CDR3 residues: CASSFGLSETNYGYTF. The CDR3 region has the DNA TGTGCCAGCAGTTTCGGTTTGTCCGAAACTAACTATGGCTACACCTTC.